This TCR beta chain was identified in a study of control samples from healthy donors and cancer patients. Measured with immunoSEQ multiplex PCR; TCRdb has only the in-frame clones, and not every one. The data hold 70,000 to 100,000 clones, with approximately 91% observed a single time. V dropped 2 bases and J dropped 4 bases, with 8 bases sitting between them. This CDR3 spans 14 amino acids. Germline CDR1 is MNHEY and CDR2 is SMNVEV (reference sequence). The receptor's source is a woman aged 55-69 years in good health. Sequenced material: blood. The rearrangement joins TRBV27 to TRBJ2-2; D possibly corresponds to TRBD2 (5 bases). CDR3 in amino acids: CASSLIRGTGELFF. As DNA, the CDR3 is TGTGCCAGCAGTTTAATCCGGGGCACCGGGGAGCTGTTTTTT.